The sequence of this T cell receptor beta chain was determined in a study of monozygotic twins with inflammatory bowel disease. The CDR3 is 12 residues long. Following a re-call of the 5' RACE reads, TCRdb has one entry per CDR3 protein and lacks DNA. The listing contains about 210,000 distinct CDR3 sequences. The sample was blood. J is TRBJ2-3 and V is TRBV12-3 or TRBV12-4; TCRdb's D call, TRBD2, is unchecked because there is no DNA. The receptor was isolated from a human donor with ulcerative colitis or Crohn's disease, or a healthy co-twin of an affected twin (not recorded which). The CDR3 sequence: CASSGAPDTQYF.